The rows below give T cell receptor beta chains drawn from one sample of a study of shared clonotypes between healthy human individuals. Sequencing was performed with immunoSEQ multiplex PCR; in TCRdb, only in-frame clones are kept and a portion is missing. The table includes about 1.5 million clones, around 97% detected once. The sequenced material came from naive CD4+ T cells sorted from blood. These receptors were obtained from a man aged 25 to 45 in good health. The CDR3 runs from the conserved cysteine through the conserved F or W. The D gene is left open where the match is weak. For some rows the clone size is stated as once, few or many, or as a class when expanded; others skip it.

j_call: TRBJ2-1
v_call: TRBV9
clone_size: -
cdr3_length: 15
d_call: TRBD2
cdr3_nt: TGTGCCAGCAGCGACCGTACTAGCGGAGACAATGAGCAGTTCTTC
cdr3_aa: CASSDRTSGDNEQFF

j_call: TRBJ1-2
v_call: TRBV5-4
clone_size: -
cdr3_length: 16
d_call: -
cdr3_nt: TGTGCCAGCAGCCCGATAAGTGGGGGGGTCCTCTATGGCTACACCTTC
cdr3_aa: CASSPISGGVLYGYTF

j_call: TRBJ2-2
v_call: TRBV15
clone_size: -
cdr3_length: 16
d_call: TRBD2
cdr3_nt: TGTGCCACCAGCAGATTAGCGGGAGATATCACCGGGGAGCTGTTTTTT
cdr3_aa: CATSRLAGDITGELFF

j_call: TRBJ2-1
v_call: TRBV28
clone_size: -
cdr3_length: 21
d_call: TRBD2
cdr3_nt: TGTGCCAGCAGTTTGTTAGTCGGCTCAAGAGTCCCGGGACTAGGGTACAATGAGCAGTTCTTC
cdr3_aa: CASSLLVGSRVPGLGYNEQFF

j_call: TRBJ2-5
v_call: TRBV28
clone_size: -
cdr3_length: 12
d_call: -
cdr3_nt: TGTGCCAGCAGCCTCCCCACCCAGACCCAGTACTTC
cdr3_aa: CASSLPTQTQYF

j_call: TRBJ2-7
v_call: TRBV7-3
clone_size: once
cdr3_length: 15
d_call: -
cdr3_nt: TGTGCCAGCAGCCCGGAGCCTACTTTCGCCTACGAGCAGTACTTC
cdr3_aa: CASSPEPTFAYEQYF

j_call: TRBJ2-7
v_call: TRBV18
clone_size: -
cdr3_length: 18
d_call: TRBD2
cdr3_nt: TGTGCCAGCTCACCTCTACCGGGACTAGCGCGAGACTCCTACGAGCAGTACTTC
cdr3_aa: CASSPLPGLARDSYEQYF

j_call: TRBJ2-1
v_call: TRBV7-9
clone_size: -
cdr3_length: 14
d_call: TRBD2
cdr3_nt: TGTGCCAGCAGCTTGAAAGGACTAGCGAGTGAGCAGTTCTTC
cdr3_aa: CASSLKGLASEQFF

j_call: TRBJ1-1
v_call: TRBV4-3
clone_size: -
cdr3_length: 13
d_call: -
cdr3_nt: TGCGCCAGCAGCCCCGGACAGAACACTGAAGCTTTCTTT
cdr3_aa: CASSPGQNTEAFF

j_call: TRBJ2-3
v_call: TRBV5-1
clone_size: -
cdr3_length: 16
d_call: -
cdr3_nt: TGCGCCAGCAGCTTCGACATCCGCGGGCCCACAGATACGCAGTATTTT
cdr3_aa: CASSFDIRGPTDTQYF

j_call: TRBJ2-3
v_call: TRBV14
clone_size: -
cdr3_length: 16
d_call: -
cdr3_nt: TGTGCCAGCAGCCAAGCTGCCGGGGGTATCACAGATACGCAGTATTTT
cdr3_aa: CASSQAAGGITDTQYF

j_call: TRBJ1-2
v_call: TRBV10-3
clone_size: once
cdr3_length: 14
d_call: -
cdr3_nt: TGTGCCATCAGTGGCGGGGCACCTAACTATGGCTACACCTTC
cdr3_aa: CAISGGAPNYGYTF

j_call: TRBJ1-2
v_call: TRBV2
clone_size: few
cdr3_length: 11
d_call: -
cdr3_nt: TGTGCCAGCGCGAGGGACTATGGCTACACCTTC
cdr3_aa: CASARDYGYTF

j_call: TRBJ2-1
v_call: TRBV6-5
clone_size: -
cdr3_length: 13
d_call: -
cdr3_nt: TGTGCCAGCAAGGGCGTCTCCTACAATGAGCAGTTCTTC
cdr3_aa: CASKGVSYNEQFF

j_call: TRBJ2-5
v_call: TRBV5-4
clone_size: -
cdr3_length: 15
d_call: -
cdr3_nt: TGTGCCAGCACCCCCGGACAGTTAGCCCAAGAGACCCAGTACTTC
cdr3_aa: CASTPGQLAQETQYF

j_call: TRBJ2-2
v_call: TRBV14
clone_size: -
cdr3_length: 15
d_call: -
cdr3_nt: TGTGCCAGCAGCGAGGTAGGCTCGCCCACCGGGGAGCTGTTTTTT
cdr3_aa: CASSEVGSPTGELFF

j_call: TRBJ1-1
v_call: TRBV5-1
clone_size: -
cdr3_length: 16
d_call: -
cdr3_nt: TGCGCCAGCAGCTTGGGCTCGGGACTCGGGGTCACTGAAGCTTTCTTT
cdr3_aa: CASSLGSGLGVTEAFF

j_call: TRBJ1-4
v_call: TRBV15
clone_size: -
cdr3_length: 16
d_call: -
cdr3_nt: TGTGCCACCAGCAGAGCCGCAGGGGCTAGTAATGAAAAACTGTTTTTT
cdr3_aa: CATSRAAGASNEKLFF

j_call: TRBJ1-5
v_call: TRBV27
clone_size: -
cdr3_length: 13
d_call: -
cdr3_nt: TGTGCCAGCAGTTTATCTGGTCTCCGGCCCCAGCATTTT
cdr3_aa: CASSLSGLRPQHF

j_call: TRBJ2-1
v_call: TRBV28
clone_size: -
cdr3_length: 14
d_call: -
cdr3_nt: TGTGCCAGCAGGCCCCCATTAGTCTCCAATGAGCAGTTCTTC
cdr3_aa: CASRPPLVSNEQFF

j_call: TRBJ2-5
v_call: TRBV2
clone_size: -
cdr3_length: 15
d_call: TRBD1
cdr3_nt: TGTGCCAGCAGCTTTTCCAGGACAGGGATGAAGACCCAGTACTTC
cdr3_aa: CASSFSRTGMKTQYF

j_call: TRBJ2-7
v_call: TRBV5-4
clone_size: -
cdr3_length: 13
d_call: -
cdr3_nt: TGTGCCAGCAGCCCCCCAGGGGTCCACGAGCAGTACTTC
cdr3_aa: CASSPPGVHEQYF

j_call: TRBJ1-4
v_call: TRBV30
clone_size: -
cdr3_length: 14
d_call: -
cdr3_nt: TGTGCCTGGAGGGGGGTCAGACTTAATGAAAAACTGTTTTTT
cdr3_aa: CAWRGVRLNEKLFF

j_call: TRBJ2-5
v_call: TRBV7-9
clone_size: -
cdr3_length: 15
d_call: -
cdr3_nt: TGTGCCAGCAGCTTATTCATCGCCAGCCCGGATACCCAGTACTTC
cdr3_aa: CASSLFIASPDTQYF

j_call: TRBJ2-2
v_call: TRBV25-1
clone_size: -
cdr3_length: 16
d_call: TRBD2
cdr3_nt: TGTGCCAGCAGTGCAGGAGGCGGGAGGGCCCCCGGGGAGCTGTTTTTT
cdr3_aa: CASSAGGGRAPGELFF

j_call: TRBJ2-7
v_call: TRBV19
clone_size: -
cdr3_length: 11
d_call: -
cdr3_nt: TGCGCCAGTAGTATCTCGGGGACACAGTACTTC
cdr3_aa: CASSISGTQYF

j_call: TRBJ2-1
v_call: TRBV5-1
clone_size: -
cdr3_length: 15
d_call: TRBD2
cdr3_nt: TGCGCCAGCAGCTTGAAGGGACTAGCCGCTTCGACGGGTTTCTTC
cdr3_aa: CASSLKGLAASTGFF

j_call: TRBJ2-2
v_call: TRBV5-4
clone_size: once
cdr3_length: 15
d_call: -
cdr3_nt: TGTGCCAGCAGTCCCGGGGGCCTGAACACCGGGGAGCTGTTTTTT
cdr3_aa: CASSPGGLNTGELFF

j_call: TRBJ2-5
v_call: TRBV30
clone_size: -
cdr3_length: 14
d_call: -
cdr3_nt: TGTGCCTGGAGTCCCGGGAGAGGAGGGGAGACCCAGTACTTC
cdr3_aa: CAWSPGRGGETQYF

j_call: TRBJ2-7
v_call: TRBV10-3
clone_size: once
cdr3_length: 15
d_call: TRBD2
cdr3_nt: TGTGCCATCAGAGACGGGAGGTCCCTCCCGATCGAGCAGTACTTC
cdr3_aa: CAIRDGRSLPIEQYF

j_call: TRBJ2-5
v_call: TRBV18
clone_size: -
cdr3_length: 15
d_call: TRBD1
cdr3_nt: TGTGCCAGCTCACCACCGGGACAGGGGGCAGAGACCCAGTACTTC
cdr3_aa: CASSPPGQGAETQYF

j_call: TRBJ1-2
v_call: TRBV28
clone_size: -
cdr3_length: 17
d_call: TRBD1
cdr3_nt: TGTGCCAGCAGTCCGCCGGGACAGGGGGCGAGTACCTATGGCTACACCTTC
cdr3_aa: CASSPPGQGASTYGYTF

j_call: TRBJ2-3
v_call: TRBV5-1
clone_size: -
cdr3_length: 17
d_call: TRBD2
cdr3_nt: TGCGCCAGCAGCTCTACCCTGGGACTAGCGGGATTGGATACGCAGTATTTT
cdr3_aa: CASSSTLGLAGLDTQYF

j_call: TRBJ2-1
v_call: TRBV28
clone_size: -
cdr3_length: 16
d_call: TRBD2
cdr3_nt: TGTGCCAGCAGCGAAGCGGGAGGGCCACGTGACAATGAGCAGTTCTTC
cdr3_aa: CASSEAGGPRDNEQFF

j_call: TRBJ2-3
v_call: TRBV6-5
clone_size: -
cdr3_length: 15
d_call: -
cdr3_nt: TGTGCCAGCGGTAAAAGGTCGGCTTCCACAGATACGCAGTATTTT
cdr3_aa: CASGKRSASTDTQYF

j_call: TRBJ1-5
v_call: TRBV6-6
clone_size: -
cdr3_length: 15
d_call: TRBD1
cdr3_nt: TGTGCCAGCAGGAGACAGGGTTTTGGCAATCAGCCCCAGCATTTT
cdr3_aa: CASRRQGFGNQPQHF

j_call: TRBJ1-1
v_call: TRBV5-4
clone_size: -
cdr3_length: 13
d_call: TRBD1
cdr3_nt: TGTGCCAGCAGTTTCTACAGGGGAACTGAAGCTTTCTTT
cdr3_aa: CASSFYRGTEAFF

j_call: TRBJ2-5
v_call: TRBV29-1
clone_size: few
cdr3_length: 14
d_call: -
cdr3_nt: TGCAGCGTTATATCCCGTTGGAGGGGGGAGACCCAGTACTTC
cdr3_aa: CSVISRWRGETQYF

j_call: TRBJ2-3
v_call: TRBV9
clone_size: -
cdr3_length: 15
d_call: TRBD1
cdr3_nt: TGTGCCAGCTCCCAGACAGGGGGCGAGGTAGATACGCAGTATTTT
cdr3_aa: CASSQTGGEVDTQYF

j_call: TRBJ2-7
v_call: TRBV18
clone_size: -
cdr3_length: 13
d_call: -
cdr3_nt: TGTGCCAGCTCACCAGGGACTGGTTACGAGCAGTACTTC
cdr3_aa: CASSPGTGYEQYF

j_call: TRBJ1-4
v_call: TRBV28
clone_size: -
cdr3_length: 16
d_call: -
cdr3_nt: TGTGCCAGCAGACTTAGCCCGACAGTAGGGAATGAAAAACTGTTTTTT
cdr3_aa: CASRLSPTVGNEKLFF

j_call: TRBJ2-1
v_call: TRBV6-5
clone_size: -
cdr3_length: 15
d_call: TRBD2
cdr3_nt: TGTGCCAGCAGCCCGGGTGGCGGGAGGCACGGTGAGCAGTTCTTC
cdr3_aa: CASSPGGGRHGEQFF

j_call: TRBJ1-1
v_call: TRBV5-5
clone_size: -
cdr3_length: 15
d_call: -
cdr3_nt: TGTGCCAGCAGCCCTGAACCACTTGACGGTACTGAAGCTTTCTTT
cdr3_aa: CASSPEPLDGTEAFF

j_call: TRBJ1-4
v_call: TRBV5-6
clone_size: -
cdr3_length: 15
d_call: TRBD1
cdr3_nt: TGTGCCAGCAGCCCGGGACAGGGGGCTAGTGAAAAACTGTTTTTT
cdr3_aa: CASSPGQGASEKLFF

j_call: TRBJ1-1
v_call: TRBV30
clone_size: -
cdr3_length: 14
d_call: -
cdr3_nt: TGTGCCTGGAACGCTCGGGGGTTGAACACTGAAGCTTTCTTT
cdr3_aa: CAWNARGLNTEAFF

j_call: TRBJ1-5
v_call: TRBV5-8
clone_size: -
cdr3_length: 14
d_call: -
cdr3_nt: TGTGCCAGCAGCTTGGTGCGTAGCAATCAGCCCCAGCATTTT
cdr3_aa: CASSLVRSNQPQHF

j_call: TRBJ2-6
v_call: TRBV5-4
clone_size: -
cdr3_length: 15
d_call: -
cdr3_nt: TGTGCCAGCAGGCTCCCTGGGGCTGGGGCCAACGTCCTGACTTTC
cdr3_aa: CASRLPGAGANVLTF

j_call: TRBJ1-3
v_call: TRBV18
clone_size: -
cdr3_length: 16
d_call: TRBD1
cdr3_nt: TGTGCCAGCTCACCGCGAATGGGACAGCGCGGAAACACCATATATTTT
cdr3_aa: CASSPRMGQRGNTIYF

j_call: TRBJ2-7
v_call: TRBV18
clone_size: -
cdr3_length: 15
d_call: TRBD2
cdr3_nt: TGTGCCAGCTCACCAGTAGCGGGAGTTCCCTACGAGCAGTACTTC
cdr3_aa: CASSPVAGVPYEQYF

j_call: TRBJ1-1
v_call: TRBV2
clone_size: -
cdr3_length: 13
d_call: TRBD1
cdr3_nt: TGTGCCAGCAGCGCAGGACAGGGGACTATAGCTTTCTTT
cdr3_aa: CASSAGQGTIAFF

j_call: TRBJ2-7
v_call: TRBV5-6
clone_size: -
cdr3_length: 15
d_call: TRBD1
cdr3_nt: TGTGCCAGCAGCATAACCGGACAGGGCTCCTACGAGCAGTACTTC
cdr3_aa: CASSITGQGSYEQYF

j_call: TRBJ1-1
v_call: TRBV5-4
clone_size: -
cdr3_length: 14
d_call: -
cdr3_nt: TGTGCCAGCAGCTTGGTCGGGGGCGACTCTGAAGCTTTCTTT
cdr3_aa: CASSLVGGDSEAFF

j_call: TRBJ2-3
v_call: TRBV6-1
clone_size: -
cdr3_length: 14
d_call: TRBD2
cdr3_nt: TGTGCCAGCAGGACTAGCGGGAGCACAGATACGCAGTATTTT
cdr3_aa: CASRTSGSTDTQYF

j_call: TRBJ2-1
v_call: TRBV7-9
clone_size: -
cdr3_length: 16
d_call: TRBD2
cdr3_nt: TGTGCCAGCAGCCCAAGGGGGCTAGCGGGACCGAATGAGCAGTTCTTC
cdr3_aa: CASSPRGLAGPNEQFF

j_call: TRBJ2-5
v_call: TRBV9
clone_size: -
cdr3_length: 15
d_call: -
cdr3_nt: TGTGCCAGCAGCTTGGTAGGGCAGCACCAAGAGACCCAGTACTTC
cdr3_aa: CASSLVGQHQETQYF

j_call: TRBJ2-1
v_call: TRBV11-1
clone_size: -
cdr3_length: 15
d_call: -
cdr3_nt: TGTGCCAGCAGCCCGGCAATGGTTACGTACAATGAGCAGTTCTTC
cdr3_aa: CASSPAMVTYNEQFF

j_call: TRBJ2-6
v_call: TRBV18
clone_size: once
cdr3_length: 15
d_call: -
cdr3_nt: TGTGCCAGCTCACCAGAAAGTGGAGGGGCCAACGTCCTGACTTTC
cdr3_aa: CASSPESGGANVLTF